The present entry profiles one T cell receptor beta chain with its context. This CDR3 is built from 17 residues. Trimming took 4 bases from V and 2 from J; bases not matched to a gene: 6. Per the germline V gene, CDR1 is LGHNT and CDR2 is FRNRAP. The sample belongs to a study of T cell responses to AZD1222 COVID-19 vaccine. Assay used: immunoSEQ multiplex PCR; TCRdb lists only in-frame clones, some missing. The data show about 170,000 clones, with approximately 92% seen just once and 1.5% to 2% held by the top ten. This rearrangement joins TRBV12-5 to TRBJ1-5, with 12 bases identical to TRBD1. This receptor was identified in an adult in good health. This material consisted of peripheral blood, taken on day 0 of AZD1222 vaccination. CDR3 protein: CASGSGTGGWGNQPQHF. CDR3 bases: TGTGCTAGTGGTTCCGGGACAGGGGGCTGGGGCAATCAGCCCCAGCATTTT.